The T cell receptor (beta chain) under discussion was sequenced for a study of blood T cell repertoires in COVID-19. This study enrolled people aged about 18 to 90 from about two dozen US geographic areas. Cohort placement rested on clinical history that participants reported themselves. It was within 2 weeks before study entry that exposed participants met a COVID-19 case. Source study methods: The authors estimated nucleated cell counts from reference gene primer amplification. The assay was immunoSEQ multiplex PCR, and TCRdb's table has in-frame clones only and misses some. The V and J calls and clone size come from that table; D and trimming were worked out from the DNA. The table lists about 200,000 clones, over 80% of them singletons. This CDR3 is 16 amino acids long. The germline V gene encodes CDR1 KGHSH and CDR2 LQKENI. V shed 1 base and J shed 9 bases, with 19 bases lying between them.

This receptor was identified in a woman younger than 45 who had been exposed to COVID-19. This rearrangement joins TRBV18 to TRBJ2-1; D gene uncertain. The sample comprised PBMCs or T cells enriched from blood (not recorded which). The DNA for the CDR3 is TGTGCCAGCTCACCACAAGGCGGTCTGTTCGCCTTTGAGCAGTTCTTC. It is translated as CASSPQGGLFAFEQFF.